This T cell receptor (beta chain) was sequenced in a study of T-cell reconstitution after alpha-beta-depleted transplantation in children (dated by TCRdb to the mid-2010s). About the study as a whole: T-cell immune reconstitution after TCRalphabeta/CD19-depleted allogeneic hematopoietic cell transplantation in children was quantitatively tracked in the study by means of TCR repertoire profiling. Study-level results and caveats: In some patients, the high TCRbeta diversity seen at day 60 was put down to recipient T cells and intrathymic progenitors that had survived conditioning. Hyperexpanded clone frequencies declined over subsequent months; after one year, T-cell counts and TCRbeta diversity were mostly attributed to newly produced T cells. The apparently early recovery of alphabetaT-cell counts about two months after transplant reportedly depended on only several hundred rapidly expanded clones that came from non-depleted graft cells.

There are a few counts of this clonotype. Its antigen has not been determined. Base qualities are not recorded, but no much larger clone differs from it by a single base. The treatment or condition label on this specimen signifies: allogeneic hematopoietic cell transplantation with graft depleted of TCRalphabeta T cells and CD19 B cells. The children who served as transplant recipients had been given grafts of TCRalphabeta/CD19-depleted allogeneic hematopoietic cells. The method behind the library was PCR. Sequencing was performed on an Illumina HiSeq 2500. TCR library preparation used molecular barcoding, with unique molecular identifiers applied to normalize quantification of the TCRbeta repertoire. TCRdb reworked the public reads: Q25 trimming with fastp, MiXCR clone assembly, productive beta chains retained. Rows are combined by CDR3 protein, so each entry shows the most common genes and DNA. A total of 300,000 or so distinct CDR3 sequences appear in this sample, about a quarter of them only once. Together, the top ten hold approximately 11% of the sample.

The sequence came from a male patient younger than 18 who had a stem cell transplant for acute lymphoblastic leukemia, so the T cells may come from the graft donor. This material consisted of PBMCs, mostly from graft donor cells, taken 180 days after TCRalphabeta/CD19-depleted stem cell transplant.

The CDR3 in this case is CASSSSTIKDPISNQPQHF. The nucleotides are TGTGCCAGCAGCTCCAGCACCATAAAGGATCCAATCAGCAATCAGCCCCAGCATTTT. Recombination joined TRBV11-1 with TRBJ1-5, with no confident D gene call. The CDR3 measures 19 amino acids from cysteine to phenylalanine. Only CDR3 DNA is held: 57 bases, read in frame from base 1. CDR1 and CDR2 are read off the germline V gene (reference sequence) as SGHAT and FQDESV. Trimming removed 4 bases from V and 1 base from J, leaving 23 bases between the germline ends. Where the CDR3 stops, the reference TRBV11-1 and TRBJ1-5 genes take over; the full variable domain is EAEVAQSPRYKITEKSQAVAFWCDPISGHATLYWYRQILGQGPELLVQFQDESVVDDSQLPKDRFSAERLKGVDSTLKIQPAELGDSAMYLCASSSSTIKDPISNQPQHFGDGTRLSIL.